This entry lists 26 T cell receptor beta chains sequenced from one sample in a study of beta chain features in type 1 diabetes. Of the isolated RNA, all was reverse transcribed, and so the sequenced material was expressed TCRB transcripts. Sequencing used immunoSEQ multiplex PCR; TCRdb keeps in-frame clones, though not all of them. The table has 850,000 to 900,000 clones, 17% seen once. The source material was naive CD4+ T cells from blood. Receptors originate from a young woman in good health.

This clone was recorded a few times. J is TRBJ2-5 and V is TRBV28; D not certain. This CDR3 has 16 amino acids. Germline V lookup: CDR1 MDHEN, CDR2 SYDVKM. Trimming removed 4 bases from V and 7 bases from J, with 22 bases in between. In DNA form, the CDR3 reads TGTGCCAGCAGTTCGCCTGCCGGGCCCACTTCGGGGACCCAGTACTTC. Its protein is CASSSPAGPTSGTQYF.

This clone has only a few counts. This chain links TRBV14 with TRBJ2-7, with D possibly being TRBD1 or TRBD2 (5 bases each). This CDR3 region has 13 residues. CDR1 and CDR2 from the germline V gene are SGHDN and FVKESK. Trimming took off 4 bases at V and 4 bases at J, with 11 bases between the two ends. This CDR3 reads CASSRVRGYEQYF. CDR3 in DNA: TGTGCCAGCAGCCGCGTGAGGGGTTACGAGCAGTACTTC.

Comments on this clone: The junction differs from germline at one of its ends, possibly a read error. The chain is built from TRBV20-1 and TRBJ2-1; D is undetermined. The CDR3 is made up of 8 amino acids. The V gene's germline CDR1 is DFQATT and CDR2 SNEGSKA (reference sequence). CDR3 nucleotides: TGCAGTGCTAGAGCTAACATCTTC. Its translation is CSARANIF.

About this clone itself: Other DNA sequences from this sample encode an identical CDR3 as well. This chain joins TRBV9 and TRBJ2-1; D unclear. The V gene's germline CDR1 is SGDLS and CDR2 YYNGEE. The CDR3 contains 15 residues. V was cut by 0 bases and J by 2 bases, with 9 bases left in between. The CDR3 protein is CASSVDPGTYNEQFF. The CDR3 DNA reads TGTGCCAGCAGCGTAGACCCAGGCACCTACAATGAGCAGTTCTTC.

This clone was picked up a small number of times. The chain carries TRBV7-3 and TRBJ1-5, with TRBD1 identical over 8 bases. The J segment lost 6 bases and the V segment lost 3 bases, leaving 7 bases of the junction unmatched. The germline CDR1 and CDR2 sequences are SGHTA and FQGTGA. The CDR3 contains 15 residues. DNA for the CDR3: TGTGCCAGCAGCTTGACGGACAGGGAAGGTCAGCCCCAGCATTTT. It yields the protein CASSLTDREGQPQHF.

This clone showed up just a few times. The J gene is TRBJ2-3, the V gene TRBV5-6, with 7 bases aligning to TRBD2. The germline V gene encodes CDR1 SGHDT and CDR2 YYEEEE. The CDR3 spans 17 residues. V shed 1 base and J 2 bases; nucleotides not matched to a gene: 10. The CDR3: CASSLKISSGTTDTQYF. The CDR3 DNA follows: TGTGCCAGCAGCTTGAAAATCAGCAGCGGGACCACAGATACGCAGTATTTT.

The chain has TRBV6-1 and TRBJ2-2; D may be TRBD2 (5 bases). From germline, CDR1 is MNHNS and CDR2 SASEGT. Trimming took 3 bases from V and 5 from J, leaving 10 bases between them. The CDR3 length is 14 residues. The CDR3 loop reads CASSDFGVTGELFF. The CDR3 region has the DNA TGTGCCAGCAGTGATTTCGGGGTGACCGGGGAGCTGTTTTTT.

The rearrangement joins TRBV10-3 to TRBJ2-7; D is perhaps TRBD1 (5 bases). V was pared by 7 bases and J by 1 base, with 5 bases between. CDR3 length equals 11 residues. Germline-derived CDR1 and CDR2 are ENHRY and SYGVKD. The CDR3 DNA is TGTGCCATCAAGGGGTCCTACGAGCAGTACTTC. This translates into CAIKGSYEQYF.

This clone was recorded a few times. CDR3 nucleotide sequence: TGTGCCAGCAGCTTTAGCGGGAACACCTACGAGCAGTACTTC. Translating it yields CASSFSGNTYEQYF. This sequence joins TRBV6-6 and TRBJ2-7, with 8 nucleotides matching TRBD2. Trimming removed 6 bases from V and 2 bases from J; junction bases left unmatched: 6. The CDR3 runs to 14 residues. CDR1 is MNHNY and CDR2 is SVGAGI in the germline V gene (reference sequence).

The chain has TRBV7-2 and TRBJ2-5, with 7 bases identical to TRBD2. CDR3 size: 15 residues. Germline V lookup: CDR1 SGHTA, CDR2 FQGNSA. V shed 3 bases, J shed 4 bases, and the junction held 8 bases outside the gene matches. CDR3 in DNA: TGTGCCAGCAGCTTTGCTGGGGGGGACCGAGAGACCCAGTACTTC. The encoded protein is CASSFAGGDRETQYF.

This chain connects TRBV10-2 to TRBJ1-5; D is uncertain. This CDR3 region has 14 residues. The germline V gene has CDR1 WSHSY and CDR2 SAAADI. V lost 10 bases and J 4 bases, leaving 17 bases between the germline ends. CDR3 DNA sequence: TGCGCCACGTCCGCGAATATGCAAAATCAGCCCCAGCATTTT. Protein product: CATSANMQNQPQHF.

This clone was observed a few times. V and J are TRBV29-1 and TRBJ1-2, with TRBD1 matching over 7 bases. This CDR3 comprises 14 residues. The germline gives CDR1 SQVTM, CDR2 ANQGSEA. Losses at the gene ends were 6 bases for V and 2 bases for J; bases not matched to a gene: 9. CDR3 amino acids: CSVRGGTANYGYTF. DNA for the CDR3: TGCAGCGTGAGGGGGGGGACAGCCAACTATGGCTACACCTTC.

This chain uses TRBV10-3 with TRBJ2-1, with a weak D call TRBD2 (6 bases). The length of the CDR3 is 15 residues. Trimming stripped 0 bases from V and 5 bases from J, with 11 bases between. The germline CDR1 and CDR2 sequences are ENHRY and SYGVKD. CDR3 DNA: TGTGCCATCAGTGAGTCGGGGCGGGGAAACAATGAGCAGTTCTTC. Protein sequence: CAISESGRGNNEQFF.

The DNA of the CDR3 is TGTGCCAGCAGCCCGAGTTACTATAATTCACCCCTCCACTTT. This sequence encodes CASSPSYYNSPLHF. V usage is TRBV7-9 and J usage is TRBJ1-6; D remains unclear. Per the germline V gene, CDR1 is SEHNR and CDR2 is FQNEAQ (reference sequence). The CDR3 contains 14 residues. V lost 5 bases and J 3 bases, leaving 8 bases between the germline ends.

This clone was detected only a few times. The chain couples TRBV5-1 to TRBJ2-1, with 9 bases identical to TRBD2. The germline gives CDR1 SGHRS, CDR2 YFSETQ. V gave up 5 bases and J gave up 2 bases; unmatched junction bases: 5. This CDR3 contains 15 residues. Here the CDR3 DNA reads TGCGCCAGCAGTTCCTCTAGCGGGGCCTACAATGAGCAGTTCTTC. As protein: CASSSSSGAYNEQFF.

The CDR3: CASSSFVAKNIQYF. Written as DNA, the CDR3 is TGTGCCAGCAGCTCCTTCGTGGCCAAAAACATTCAGTACTTC. This rearrangement joins TRBV7-2 to TRBJ2-4; D is unclear. The CDR3 runs 14 residues. CDR1 SGHTA and CDR2 FQGNSA come from the germline V gene. V lost 4 bases to trimming and J lost 1 base, with 8 bases between them.

The rearrangement joins TRBV4-2 to TRBJ2-5; a weak D match, TRBD2 (5 bases). Germline assignment: CDR1 LGHNA and CDR2 YNFKEQ. The CDR3 extends over 15 amino acids. V gave up 0 bases and J gave up 5 bases, with 13 bases separating them. The CDR3 DNA is TGTGCCAGCAGCCAAGATACAAGGAGGAGGGAGACCCAGTACTTC. Translation: CASSQDTRRRETQYF.

The chain recombines TRBV28 with TRBJ2-5; 8 bases are shared with TRBD2. V shed 9 bases, J shed 2 bases, and the junction held 8 bases outside the gene matches. Germline assignment: CDR1 MDHEN and CDR2 SYDVKM. The CDR3 has 14 amino acids. The CDR3 DNA reads as TGTGCCAGGCATAGCGGGAACATACAAGAGACCCAGTACTTC. It specifies CARHSGNIQETQYF.

In DNA, the CDR3 is TGTGCCAGCAGCTTGGCCCTGGGGGGTTTCACCGGGGAGCTGTTTTTT. Amino acid sequence: CASSLALGGFTGELFF. J is TRBJ2-2 and V is TRBV7-3, with D possibly TRBD2 on 6 matching bases. The CDR3 loop spans 16 amino acids. Trimming removed 3 bases at V and 4 bases at J, with 15 bases between. CDR1 is SGHTA, CDR2 FQGTGA, per germline.

Note on this clone: Mismatch with germline at one junction end may stem from a read error. V and J are TRBV28 and TRBJ2-7; TRBD2 matches 8 bases. CDR1 is MDHEN, CDR2 SYDVKM, per germline. This CDR3 region has 12 residues. The CDR3 DNA reads TGTGCCAGCAGTTTGGGGAGCGGGAGTAAGAACTTC. Translating gives CASSLGSGSKNF.

V usage is TRBV6-1 and J usage is TRBJ1-5, with D perhaps TRBD1 (5 bases). The CDR3 runs to 17 residues. Between the trimmed V and J ends, which lost 3 bases and 1 base, there was a span of 16 bases. In germline, CDR1 is MNHNS, CDR2 SASEGT. For the CDR3, the DNA is TGTGCCAGCAGTGAGGCCCTTTGGGCAGGGAGCAATCAGCCCCAGCATTTT. Translation: CASSEALWAGSNQPQHF.

Details on this clone: Other DNA sequences in the same sample also yield this CDR3. The chain links TRBV5-1 to TRBJ2-3; D is unresolved. The germline gives CDR1 SGHRS, CDR2 YFSETQ. The CDR3 runs to 13 residues. V was pared by 2 bases and J by 1 base, with 5 bases between. The CDR3 loop reads CASSFQGTDTQYF. CDR3 bases: TGCGCCAGCAGCTTCCAGGGCACAGATACGCAGTATTTT.

This clone came up a few times. The chain has TRBV20-1 and TRBJ2-1, with TRBD2 identical over 8 bases. Germline values: CDR1 DFQATT, CDR2 SNEGSKA (reference sequence). This CDR3 has 11 amino acids. The J segment lost 10 bases and the V segment lost 5 bases, leaving 4 bases of the junction unmatched. In DNA, the CDR3 is TGCAGTGCTTCGACTAGCGACGAGCAGTTCTTC. This gives the protein CSASTSDEQFF.

This clone has more than one count but fewer than ten. This rearrangement joins TRBV6-5 to TRBJ2-6; unclear D gene. V was shortened by 5 bases and J by 9 bases, with 5 bases between the two germline ends. This CDR3 comprises 11 residues. In germline, CDR1 is MNHEY, CDR2 SVGAGI. The CDR3: CASSEYNVLTF. The CDR3, as DNA: TGTGCCAGCAGTGAATACAACGTCCTGACTTTC.

This clone was detected only a few times. The chain uses TRBV28 and TRBJ2-3, with 10 bases fitting TRBD2. Trimming at V came to 3 bases and at J to 2 bases, leaving 5 bases not matched to a gene. The length of the CDR3 is 16 residues. Germline-derived CDR1 and CDR2 are MDHEN and SYDVKM. The CDR3 protein is CASSLSSGRVTDTQYF. In nucleotides, the CDR3 is TGTGCCAGCAGTTTGTCCAGCGGGAGGGTCACAGATACGCAGTATTTT.

This clone has just a few counts. The same CDR3 also results from other DNA sequences found in this sample. In DNA form, the CDR3 reads TGTGCCAGCAGTTTGGCGAACACCGGGGAGCTGTTTTTT. It codes for CASSLANTGELFF. This chain connects TRBV28 to TRBJ2-2; no reliable D call. Per the germline V gene, CDR1 is MDHEN and CDR2 is SYDVKM. V gave up 3 bases and J gave up 0 bases, with 2 bases separating them. CDR3 size: 13 residues.